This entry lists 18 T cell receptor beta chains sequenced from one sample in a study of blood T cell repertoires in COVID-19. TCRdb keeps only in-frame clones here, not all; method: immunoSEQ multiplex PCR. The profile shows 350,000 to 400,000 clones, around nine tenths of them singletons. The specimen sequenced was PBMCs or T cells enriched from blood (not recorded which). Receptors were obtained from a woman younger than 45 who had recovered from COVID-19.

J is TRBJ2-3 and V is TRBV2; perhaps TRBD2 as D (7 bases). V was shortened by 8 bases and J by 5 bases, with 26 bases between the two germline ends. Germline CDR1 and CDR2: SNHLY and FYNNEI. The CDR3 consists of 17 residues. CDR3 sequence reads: CASPPAAGGGLGDTQYF. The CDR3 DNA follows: TGTGCCAGCCCCCCGGCCGCTGGGGGGGGGCTAGGAGATACGCAGTATTTT.

Here the CDR3 DNA reads TGCGCCAGCAGCTTGCAACCAGGGTACGAGCAGTACTTC. The encoded protein is CASSLQPGYEQYF. The V gene is TRBV5-1, the J gene TRBJ2-7; a possible D gene is TRBD1 (5 bases). The CDR3 loop spans 13 amino acids. Trimming removed 1 base from V and 4 bases from J, with 9 bases in between. Germline CDR1 SGHRS, CDR2 YFSETQ.

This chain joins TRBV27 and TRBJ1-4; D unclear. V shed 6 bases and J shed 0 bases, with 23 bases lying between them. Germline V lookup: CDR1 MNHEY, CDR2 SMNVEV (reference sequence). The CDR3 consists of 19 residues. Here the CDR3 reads CASSRTPPAEAATNEKLFF. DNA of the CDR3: TGTGCCAGCAGCCGAACCCCCCCCGCAGAGGCCGCAACTAATGAAAAACTGTTTTTT. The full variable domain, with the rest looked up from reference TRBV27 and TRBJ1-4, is EAQVTQNPRYLITVTGKKLTVTCSQNMNHEYMSWYRQDPGLGLRQIYYSMNVEVTDKGDVPEGYKVSRKEKRNFPLILESPSPNQTSLYFCASSRTPPAEAATNEKLFFGSGTQLSVL.

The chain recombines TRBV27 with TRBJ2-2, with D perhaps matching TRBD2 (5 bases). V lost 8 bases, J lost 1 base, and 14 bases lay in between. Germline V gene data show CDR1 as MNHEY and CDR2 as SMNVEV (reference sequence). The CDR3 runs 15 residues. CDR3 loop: CASQYFGENTGELFF. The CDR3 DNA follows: TGTGCCAGCCAATATTTCGGGGAGAACACCGGGGAGCTGTTTTTT.

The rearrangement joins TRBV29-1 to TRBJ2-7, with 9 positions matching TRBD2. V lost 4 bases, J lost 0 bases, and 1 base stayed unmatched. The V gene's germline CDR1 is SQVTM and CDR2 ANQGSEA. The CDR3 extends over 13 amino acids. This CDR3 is CSVASGISYEQYF. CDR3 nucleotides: TGCAGCGTTGCTAGCGGGATCTCCTACGAGCAGTACTTC.

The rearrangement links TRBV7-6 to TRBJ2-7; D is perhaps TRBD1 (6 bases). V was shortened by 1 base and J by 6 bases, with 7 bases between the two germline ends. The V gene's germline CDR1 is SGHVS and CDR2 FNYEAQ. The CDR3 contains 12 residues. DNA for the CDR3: TGTGCCAGCAGCTTAGGCAGGGGCGAGCAGTACTTC. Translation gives CASSLGRGEQYF.

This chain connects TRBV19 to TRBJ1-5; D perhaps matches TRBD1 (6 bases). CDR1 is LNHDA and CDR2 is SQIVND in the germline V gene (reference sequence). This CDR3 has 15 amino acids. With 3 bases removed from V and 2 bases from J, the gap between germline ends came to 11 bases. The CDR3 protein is CASSIQGFGNQPQHF. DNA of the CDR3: TGTGCCAGTAGTATTCAGGGGTTTGGCAATCAGCCCCAGCATTTT.

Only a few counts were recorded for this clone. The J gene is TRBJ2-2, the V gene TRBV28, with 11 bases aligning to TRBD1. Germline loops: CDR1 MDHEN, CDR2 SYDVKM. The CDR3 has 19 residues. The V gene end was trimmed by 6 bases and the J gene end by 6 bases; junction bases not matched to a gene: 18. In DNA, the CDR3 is TGTGCCAGCAGGCCCTCCCTGGGTGGACAGGGGGCGCATCCCGGGGAGCTGTTTTTT. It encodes CASRPSLGGQGAHPGELFF.

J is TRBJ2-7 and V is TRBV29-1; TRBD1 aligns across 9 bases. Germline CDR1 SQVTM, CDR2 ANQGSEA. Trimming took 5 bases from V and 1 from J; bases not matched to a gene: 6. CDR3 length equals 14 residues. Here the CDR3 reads CSVRSGTGSYEQYF. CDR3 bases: TGCAGCGTTCGGAGCGGGACAGGGTCCTACGAGCAGTACTTC.

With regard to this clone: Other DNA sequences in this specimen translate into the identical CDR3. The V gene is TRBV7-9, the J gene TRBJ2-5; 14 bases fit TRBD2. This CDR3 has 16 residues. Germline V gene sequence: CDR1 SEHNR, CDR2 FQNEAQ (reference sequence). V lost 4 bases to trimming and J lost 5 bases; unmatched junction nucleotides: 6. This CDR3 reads CASSSRLAGGQETQYF. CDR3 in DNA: TGTGCCAGCAGCTCCCGACTAGCGGGGGGGCAGGAGACCCAGTACTTC.

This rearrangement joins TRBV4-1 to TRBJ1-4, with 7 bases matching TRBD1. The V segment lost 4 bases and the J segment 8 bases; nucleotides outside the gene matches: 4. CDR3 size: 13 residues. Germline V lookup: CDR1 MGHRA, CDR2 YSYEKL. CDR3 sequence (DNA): TGCGCCAGCAGCCTGGGACAGTGGGAAAAACTGTTTTTT. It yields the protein CASSLGQWEKLFF.

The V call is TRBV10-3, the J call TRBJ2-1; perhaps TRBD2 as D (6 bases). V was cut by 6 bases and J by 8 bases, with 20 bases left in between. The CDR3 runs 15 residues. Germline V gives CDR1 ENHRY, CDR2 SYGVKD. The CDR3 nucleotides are TGTGCCATCAGCCTGGGGCGGGGCGATAGGGATGAGCAGTTCTTC. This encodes CAISLGRGDRDEQFF.

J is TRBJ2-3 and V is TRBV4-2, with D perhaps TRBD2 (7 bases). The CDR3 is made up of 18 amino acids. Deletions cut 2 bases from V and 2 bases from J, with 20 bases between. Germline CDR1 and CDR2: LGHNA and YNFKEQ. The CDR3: CASSQRGGPSLNTDTQYF. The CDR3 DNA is TGTGCCAGCAGCCAAAGGGGGGGGCCTAGCTTGAACACAGATACGCAGTATTTT.

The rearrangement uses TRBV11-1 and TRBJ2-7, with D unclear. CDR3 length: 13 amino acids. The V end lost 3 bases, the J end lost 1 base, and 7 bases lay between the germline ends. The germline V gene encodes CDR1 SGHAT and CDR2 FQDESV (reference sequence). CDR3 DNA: TGTGCCAGCAGCTTTGGCAGTTCCTACGAGCAGTACTTC. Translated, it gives CASSFGSSYEQYF. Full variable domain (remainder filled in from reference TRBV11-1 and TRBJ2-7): EAEVAQSPRYKITEKSQAVAFWCDPISGHATLYWYRQILGQGPELLVQFQDESVVDDSQLPKDRFSAERLKGVDSTLKIQPAELGDSAMYLCASSFGSSYEQYFGPGTRLTVT.

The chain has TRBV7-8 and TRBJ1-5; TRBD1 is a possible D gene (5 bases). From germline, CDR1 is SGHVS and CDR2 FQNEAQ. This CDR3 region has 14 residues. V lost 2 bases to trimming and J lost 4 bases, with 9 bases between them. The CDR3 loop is CASSLHPGNQPQHF. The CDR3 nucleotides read TGTGCCAGCAGCTTACACCCAGGGAATCAGCCCCAGCATTTT.

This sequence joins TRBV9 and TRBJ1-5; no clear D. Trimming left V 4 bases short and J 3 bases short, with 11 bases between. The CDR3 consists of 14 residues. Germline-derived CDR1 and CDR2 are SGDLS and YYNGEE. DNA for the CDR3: TGTGCCAGCAGCCCCGCGATCAACAATCAGCCCCAGCATTTT. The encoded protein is CASSPAINNQPQHF.

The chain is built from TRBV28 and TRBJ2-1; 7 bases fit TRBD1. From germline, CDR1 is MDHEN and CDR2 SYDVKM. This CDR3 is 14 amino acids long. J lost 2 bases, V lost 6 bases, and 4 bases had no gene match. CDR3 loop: CASSVTGAYNEQFF. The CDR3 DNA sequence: TGTGCCAGCAGCGTAACAGGGGCCTACAATGAGCAGTTCTTC.

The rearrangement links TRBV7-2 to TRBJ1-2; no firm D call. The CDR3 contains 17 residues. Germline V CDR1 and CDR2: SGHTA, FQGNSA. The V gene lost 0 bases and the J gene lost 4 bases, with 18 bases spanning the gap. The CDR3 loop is CASSLAFFSFYSYGYTF. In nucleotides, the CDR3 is TGTGCCAGCAGCTTAGCATTTTTTAGTTTTTATAGCTATGGCTACACCTTC.